The 32 T cell receptor beta chains reported below all come from one sample, sequenced in a study of T cell responses to AZD1222 COVID-19 vaccine. The protocol was immunoSEQ multiplex PCR, while the TCRdb copy is restricted to in-frame clones and leaves out a portion. The table shows roughly 150,000 clones, with roughly nine tenths occurring only once. The sample was peripheral blood, taken 28 days after the second AZD1222 dose. These TCRs come from an adult who received the AZD1222 COVID-19 vaccine.

The J gene is TRBJ2-1, the V gene TRBV6-5, with TRBD2 identical over 7 bases. The CDR3 spans 14 residues. The germline V gene encodes CDR1 MNHEY and CDR2 SVGAGI. The ends lost 4 bases at V and 2 bases at J; junction bases unmatched: 2. CDR3 sequence: CASSFGRTYNEQFF. As DNA, the CDR3 is TGTGCCAGCAGTTTCGGGAGGACCTACAATGAGCAGTTCTTC.

The chain couples TRBV13 to TRBJ2-7, with 11 bases matching TRBD1. Per germline, CDR1 PRHDT and CDR2 FYEKMQ (reference sequence). The trim removed 5 bases at V and 2 bases at J, leaving 8 bases unmatched. This CDR3 region has 16 residues. Here the CDR3 DNA reads TGTGCCAGCAGCCTCCTATTGGACAGGGGGCCCTACGAGCAGTACTTC. It encodes CASSLLLDRGPYEQYF.

This clone appeared once. The chain recombines TRBV6-2 or TRBV6-3 with TRBJ1-1; a weak D match, TRBD1 (5 bases). Germline V gene data show CDR1 as MNHEY and CDR2 as SVGEGT. With 2 bases removed from V and 7 bases from J, the gap between germline ends came to 11 bases. This CDR3 has 13 residues. The DNA for the CDR3 is TGTGCCAGCAGTTACGGGACGGTCCTTGAAGCTTTCTTT. Translated: CASSYGTVLEAFF.

V is TRBV9 and J is TRBJ2-7, with 7 bases that match TRBD1. CDR3 length: 14 amino acids. The J segment lost 2 bases and the V segment lost 3 bases, leaving 5 bases of the junction unmatched. Germline V gives CDR1 SGDLS, CDR2 YYNGEE. CDR3 amino acids: CASSAGQKAYEQYF. The CDR3 DNA reads TGTGCCAGCAGCGCGGGACAGAAGGCCTACGAGCAGTACTTC.

This chain joins TRBV21-1 and TRBJ1-2. TRBV21-1 is a known pseudogene. The CDR3 is 18 residues long. DNA of the CDR3: TGTGCCAGCAGCAAAGGATCAGGGCCGATGGGGGGCGCTTTCGGCTACACCTTC. This codes for CASSKGSGPMGGAFGYTF.

The DNA for the CDR3 is TGTGCCAGCGAGCGGGACAGGGGAGAACTGAACACTGAAGCTTTCTTT. This gives the protein CASERDRGELNTEAFF. The chain couples TRBV27 to TRBJ1-1, with 10 positions matching TRBD1. Germline values: CDR1 MNHEY, CDR2 SMNVEV (reference sequence). The CDR3 totals 16 residues. After removal of 8 bases from V and 0 bases from J, the junction contained 9 bases not matched to a gene.

The chain recombines TRBV12-3 or TRBV12-4 with TRBJ1-5, with D possibly being TRBD1 (5 bases). This CDR3 has 12 amino acids. Trimming took 8 bases from V and 5 from J, leaving 10 bases between them. The CDR3, as DNA: TGTGCCAGCTGCAGGGTATATCAGCCCCAGCATTTT. Translation: CASCRVYQPQHF.

This clone was seen just once. This rearrangement joins TRBV5-5 to TRBJ1-1; a possible D gene is TRBD1 (5 bases). In germline, CDR1 is SGHKS, CDR2 YYEKEE (reference sequence). V was trimmed by 0 bases and J by 6 bases, leaving 15 bases between them. The CDR3 has 15 residues. DNA for the CDR3: TGTGCCAGCAGCTTGGTCCAGGGAGGTCGTCCTGAAGCTTTCTTT. The encoded protein is CASSLVQGGRPEAFF.

The V and J genes are TRBV10-3 and TRBJ2-6; D tentatively fits TRBD1 or TRBD2 (6 bases each). Germline values: CDR1 ENHRY, CDR2 SYGVKD. The CDR3 extends over 16 amino acids. Trimming shortened V by 2 bases and J by 0 bases, and 8 bases separated the two germline ends. CDR3 bases: TGTGCCATCAGTGAGGAGGGGGGCTCTGGGGCCAACGTCCTGACTTTC. Its translation is CAISEEGGSGANVLTF.

The V gene is TRBV7-6, the J gene TRBJ1-5; D is possibly TRBD1 (6 bases). Between the trimmed V and J ends, which lost 1 base and 2 bases, there was a span of 12 bases. The CDR3 has 16 residues. Germline assignment: CDR1 SGHVS and CDR2 FNYEAQ. CDR3 in amino acids: CASSLVGGAGNQPQHF. The CDR3 coding sequence is TGTGCCAGCAGCTTAGTCGGGGGCGCGGGCAATCAGCCCCAGCATTTT. Full variable domain (missing parts from reference TRBV7-6 and TRBJ1-5): GAGVSQSPRYKVTKRGQDVALRCDPISGHVSLYWYRQALGQGPEFLTYFNYEAQQDKSGLPNDRFSAERPEGSISTLTIQRTEQRDSAMYRCASSLVGGAGNQPQHFGDGTRLSIL.

This clone was recorded only once. V gene TRBV4-3 combines with J gene TRBJ2-2; 14 bases are a match to TRBD2. The CDR3 runs to 18 residues. Losses at the gene ends were 4 bases for V and 3 bases for J; bases not matched to a gene: 7. CDR1 is LGHNA, CDR2 YSLEER, per germline. CDR3 bases: TGCGCCAGCAGCCCAAGACCGGGACTAGCGGGAGACACCGGGGAGCTGTTTTTT. Protein: CASSPRPGLAGDTGELFF.

The chain carries TRBV24-1 and TRBJ2-1; D is undetermined. This CDR3 region has 14 residues. V lost 1 base and J lost 3, with 6 bases in between. The germline V gene has CDR1 KGHDR and CDR2 SFDVKD. The CDR3 region has the DNA TGTGCCACCAGTGATTTTTCCAGCTACAATGAGCAGTTCTTC. Translating gives CATSDFSSYNEQFF.

V and J are TRBV27 and TRBJ1-5; D not certain. The V and J ends lost 2 bases and 5 bases respectively, with 10 bases between them. This CDR3 comprises 14 residues. Germline loops: CDR1 MNHEY, CDR2 SMNVEV (reference sequence). Written as DNA, the CDR3 is TGTGCCAGCAGTTTAAGTCAGGCTTATCAGCCCCAGCATTTT. Residues: CASSLSQAYQPQHF.

This chain joins TRBV11-2 and TRBJ1-1; the D is unclear. Per the germline V gene, CDR1 is SGHAT and CDR2 is FQNNGV. With 1 base removed from V and 5 bases from J, the gap between germline ends came to 11 bases. The CDR3 sequence is 14 residues long. CDR3 nucleotide sequence: TGTGCCAGCAGCTTAGTCCCCGCGGGGACTGAAGCTTTCTTT. The encoded protein is CASSLVPAGTEAFF.

The chain has TRBV5-6 and TRBJ1-1; no clear D gene. The germline CDR1 and CDR2 sequences are SGHDT and YYEEEE. Trimming cost V 1 base and J 4 bases, with 17 bases left between them. The CDR3 spans 16 residues. Here the CDR3 reads CASSLFLGGWVTEAFF. CDR3 in DNA: TGTGCCAGCAGCTTGTTTCTCGGAGGGTGGGTCACTGAAGCTTTCTTT. The whole variable domain, filled in from reference TRBV5-6 and TRBJ1-1, reads DAGVTQSPTHLIKTRGQQVTLRCSPKSGHDTVSWYQQALGQGPQFIFQYYEEEERQRGNFPDRFSGHQFPNYSSELNVNALLLGDSALYLCASSLFLGGWVTEAFFGQGTRLTVV.

The chain joins TRBV19 to TRBJ1-3, with D possibly TRBD1 on 5 matching bases. CDR1 LNHDA and CDR2 SQIVND come from the germline V gene (reference sequence). This CDR3 is 16 amino acids long. The germline V and J ends were trimmed by 5 bases and 0 bases, with 14 bases remaining between them. The CDR3 nucleotides read TGTGCCAGTAGTTCACGTCGACAGAGCTCTGGAAACACCATATATTTT. Encoded protein: CASSSRRQSSGNTIYF.

The chain combines TRBV5-6 with TRBJ2-3, with 7 bases matching TRBD1. Germline assignment: CDR1 SGHDT and CDR2 YYEEEE. This CDR3 region has 15 residues. V shed 0 bases and J 5 bases; nucleotides not matched to a gene: 6. In nucleotides, the CDR3 is TGTGCCAGCAGCTTGGCCTGGCCAGGGGGAGATACGCAGTATTTT. Translating it yields CASSLAWPGGDTQYF.

This chain uses TRBV15 with TRBJ2-7; the D gene is possibly TRBD2 (6 bases). Trimming removed 1 base at V and 3 bases at J, with 13 bases between. The germline V gene has CDR1 LNHNV and CDR2 YYDKDF (reference sequence). The length of the CDR3 is 15 residues. This CDR3 reads CATSRVGGLVYEQYF. The CDR3 bases are TGTGCCACCAGCAGAGTCGGGGGTTTAGTCTACGAGCAGTACTTC. Looking up the rest from reference TRBV15 and TRBJ2-7 gives the full variable domain: DAMVIQNPRYQVTQFGKPVTLSCSQTLNHNVMYWYQQKSSQAPKLLFHYYDKDFNNEADTPDNFQSRRPNTSFCFLDIRSPGLGDTAMYLCATSRVGGLVYEQYFGPGTRLTVT.

This clone has only a few counts. The V and J genes are TRBV29-1 and TRBJ1-1, with D tentatively TRBD1 (5 bases). Germline V gene lookup returns CDR1 SQVTM and CDR2 ANQGSEA. The CDR3 loop spans 13 amino acids. V shed 4 bases and J shed 5 bases, with 14 bases lying between them. Here the CDR3 DNA reads TGCAGCGTTGCGGGGGGTGGGTTGACTGAAGCTTTCTTT. Translating gives CSVAGGGLTEAFF.

The chain joins TRBV4-1 to TRBJ1-2; TRBD1 is a possible D gene (5 bases). There are 15 residues in the CDR3. V was pared by 1 base and J by 4 bases, with 13 bases between. Germline V gene data show CDR1 as MGHRA and CDR2 as YSYEKL. CDR3 DNA: TGCGCCAGCAGCCAAGGGACCCACGGGACCTATGGCTACACCTTC. This translates into CASSQGTHGTYGYTF.

The V and J genes are TRBV24-1 and TRBJ2-2, with D perhaps matching TRBD2 (6 bases). The CDR3 runs 14 residues. Trimming left V 9 bases short and J 3 bases short, with 13 bases between. Germline V gene sequence: CDR1 KGHDR, CDR2 SFDVKD. The chain's CDR3 is CATGAGWDTGELFF. The CDR3 nucleotides read TGTGCCACCGGCGCGGGGTGGGACACCGGGGAGCTGTTTTTT.

This chain joins TRBV30 and TRBJ1-4; D ambiguous. The CDR3 consists of 15 residues. Trimming took 3 bases from V and 4 from J, leaving 15 bases between them. CDR1 is GTSNPN and CDR2 is SVGIG in the germline V gene (reference sequence). In DNA form, the CDR3 reads TGTGCCTGGAGCGAAGGACCGGCCCTTAATGAAAAACTGTTTTTT. It is translated as CAWSEGPALNEKLFF.

CDR3 residues: CAWSPGTQNEKLFF. The CDR3 DNA follows: TGTGCCTGGAGTCCCGGGACACAGAATGAAAAACTGTTTTTT. This chain joins TRBV30 and TRBJ1-4; the D gene is possibly TRBD1 (6 bases). Deletions cut 2 bases from V and 5 bases from J, with 12 bases between. The CDR3 length is 14 residues. Germline assignment: CDR1 GTSNPN and CDR2 SVGIG (reference sequence).

This rearrangement joins TRBV7-3 to TRBJ2-2; the D is unclear. With 1 base removed from V and 7 bases from J, the gap between germline ends came to 10 bases. Looked up from germline, CDR1 is SGHTA and CDR2 is FQGTGA. The CDR3 is made up of 14 amino acids. CDR3 region: CASSLRYGGGELFF. DNA of the CDR3: TGTGCCAGCAGCTTAAGGTATGGTGGCGGGGAGCTGTTTTTT.

The chain recombines TRBV13 with TRBJ2-5; 12 bases match TRBD1. Germline V gene lookup returns CDR1 PRHDT and CDR2 FYEKMQ (reference sequence). V lost 5 bases to trimming and J lost 5 bases; unmatched junction nucleotides: 9. The CDR3 sequence is 16 residues long. CDR3 loop: CASSRTGTGGFETQYF. The DNA for the CDR3 is TGTGCCAGCAGCCGAACCGGGACAGGGGGCTTCGAGACCCAGTACTTC.

This chain uses TRBV12-2 with TRBJ2-1; the table's TRBD2 call for D was not verified on the DNA. TRBV12-2 is deemed a pseudogene. The CDR3 covers 21 residues. The CDR3 here is CASRLSTLTSGGDIQYNEQFF. CDR3 DNA sequence: TGTGCAAGTCGCTTATCAACTCTGACTAGCGGGGGAGATATTCAATACAATGAGCAGTTCTTC.

The V call is TRBV27, the J call TRBJ2-3, with TRBD2 identical over 9 bases. J gave up 5 bases and V 4 bases, and 7 bases lay outside the gene matches. The CDR3 runs 15 residues. Germline CDR1 MNHEY, CDR2 SMNVEV (reference sequence). The CDR3 DNA reads TGTGCCAGCAGTTCACGAGCGGGGGGAGGAGATACGCAGTATTTT. Protein product: CASSSRAGGGDTQYF.

The chain has TRBV4-2 and TRBJ2-7; D possibly uses TRBD1 or TRBD2 (5 bases each). The germline CDR1 and CDR2 sequences are LGHNA and YNFKEQ. The CDR3 runs 15 residues. Trimming left V 0 bases short and J 6 bases short, with 15 bases between. The CDR3 loop reads CASSQDEGSRAEQYF. CDR3 in DNA: TGTGCCAGCAGCCAAGATGAGGGTAGCAGGGCCGAGCAGTACTTC.

This rearrangement joins TRBV5-1 to TRBJ1-3; 9 nucleotides line up with TRBD1. CDR3 length equals 18 residues. Germline V gene sequence: CDR1 SGHRS, CDR2 YFSETQ. Losses at the gene ends were 4 bases for V and 5 bases for J; bases not matched to a gene: 16. The CDR3 DNA sequence: TGCGCCAGCAGCCTCCGGGACAGGGAGTCGGGGACACGAAACACCATATATTTT. Amino acids: CASSLRDRESGTRNTIYF.

This chain joins TRBV29-1 and TRBJ2-7, with 7 nucleotides matching TRBD1. The CDR3 is made up of 12 amino acids. The J segment lost 2 bases and the V segment lost 7 bases, leaving 5 bases of the junction unmatched. Germline lookup yields CDR1 SQVTM and CDR2 ANQGSEA. The CDR3 is CSGVRGPYEQYF. CDR3 nucleotide sequence: TGCAGCGGGGTGAGGGGGCCCTACGAGCAGTACTTC.

The chain recombines TRBV10-1 with TRBJ1-4; 7 bases line up with TRBD1. The CDR3 extends over 16 amino acids. V dropped 6 bases and J dropped 5; count of bases not matched to a gene: 12. Germline V lookup: CDR1 WNHNN, CDR2 SYGVQD (reference sequence). CDR3 loop: CASSLPLTGRNEKLFF. The CDR3 coding sequence is TGCGCCAGCAGCTTGCCTTTGACAGGGAGAAATGAAAAACTGTTTTTT.

J is TRBJ2-5 and V is TRBV2; 10 positions match TRBD1. Germline V lookup: CDR1 SNHLY, CDR2 FYNNEI. The CDR3 sequence is 15 residues long. V lost 4 bases to trimming and J lost 5 bases; unmatched junction nucleotides: 7. CDR3 nucleotide sequence: TGTGCCAGCAGTGTTTTGACAGGGGGCGGCGAGACCCAGTACTTC. Translated, it gives CASSVLTGGGETQYF. The complete variable domain, with remaining parts taken from reference TRBV2 and TRBJ2-5, reads EPEVTQTPSHQVTQMGQEVILRCVPISNHLYFYWYRQILGQKVEFLVSFYNNEISEKSEIFDDQFSVERPDGSNFTLKIRSTKLEDSAMYFCASSVLTGGGETQYFGPGTRLLVL.